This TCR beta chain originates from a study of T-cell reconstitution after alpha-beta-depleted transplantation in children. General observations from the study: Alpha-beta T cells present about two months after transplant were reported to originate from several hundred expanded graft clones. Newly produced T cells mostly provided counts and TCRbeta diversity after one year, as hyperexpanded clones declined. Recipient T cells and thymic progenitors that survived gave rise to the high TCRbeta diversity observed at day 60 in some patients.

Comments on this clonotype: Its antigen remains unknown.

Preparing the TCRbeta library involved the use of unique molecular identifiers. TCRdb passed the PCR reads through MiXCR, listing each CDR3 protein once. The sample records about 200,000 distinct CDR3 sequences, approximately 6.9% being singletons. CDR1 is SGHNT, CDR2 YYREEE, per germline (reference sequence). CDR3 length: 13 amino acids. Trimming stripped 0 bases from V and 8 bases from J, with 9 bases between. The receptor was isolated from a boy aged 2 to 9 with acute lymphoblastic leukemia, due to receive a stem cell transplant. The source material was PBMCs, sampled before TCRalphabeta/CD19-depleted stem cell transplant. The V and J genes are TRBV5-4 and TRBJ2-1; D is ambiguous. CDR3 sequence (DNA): TGTGCCAGCAGCTTGGCCGGTCGTGATGAGCAGTTCTTC. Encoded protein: CASSLAGRDEQFF. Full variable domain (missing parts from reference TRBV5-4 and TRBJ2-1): ETGVTQSPTHLIKTRGQQVTLRCSSQSGHNTVSWYQQALGQGPQFIFQYYREEENGRGNFPPRFSGLQFPNYSSELNVNALELDDSALYLCASSLAGRDEQFFGPGTRLTVL.